The entry below describes one T cell receptor beta chain. The sample is drawn from a study of blood T cell repertoires in COVID-19. CDR1 and CDR2 from the germline V gene are PRHDT and FYEKMQ (reference sequence). The CDR3 spans 15 residues. V was trimmed by 4 bases and J by 3 bases, leaving 16 bases between them. The table came from immunoSEQ multiplex PCR; TCRdb's copy has only in-frame clones and leaves some out. The table includes about 94,000 clones, around 72% detected once. Specimen: peripheral blood. The rearrangement links TRBV13 to TRBJ2-7; D is possibly TRBD1 (5 bases). The TCR originated in a man between 70 and 80 years old with COVID-19, enrolled during active disease. CDR3 in amino acids: CASSSVDSSFYEQYF. The CDR3 DNA sequence: TGTGCCAGCAGCTCGGTAGACAGCTCCTTCTACGAGCAGTACTTC.